The present entry profiles one T cell receptor beta chain with its context. These data are taken from a study of T cells after yellow fever vaccination. The length of the CDR3 is 14 residues. Trimming stripped 11 bases from V and 4 bases from J, with 15 bases between. Germline CDR1 is ENHRY and CDR2 is SYGVKD. MiXCR was run by TCRdb on the 5' RACE reads, yielding one entry per CDR3 protein. The data show some 300,000 distinct CDR3 sequences, approximately 8% seen once. This clonotype was obtained from a man aged 18 to 35 who received the YFV17D yellow fever vaccine. The chain couples TRBV10-3 to TRBJ2-6, with D unclear. Sequences were derived from CD4+ T cells sorted from PBMCs, sampled 5 days after the yellow fever booster vaccination. The CDR3 DNA follows: TGTGCCGCCAAGGGTTTGCAGGGGGCCAACGTCCTGACTTTC. This sequence encodes CAAKGLQGANVLTF.